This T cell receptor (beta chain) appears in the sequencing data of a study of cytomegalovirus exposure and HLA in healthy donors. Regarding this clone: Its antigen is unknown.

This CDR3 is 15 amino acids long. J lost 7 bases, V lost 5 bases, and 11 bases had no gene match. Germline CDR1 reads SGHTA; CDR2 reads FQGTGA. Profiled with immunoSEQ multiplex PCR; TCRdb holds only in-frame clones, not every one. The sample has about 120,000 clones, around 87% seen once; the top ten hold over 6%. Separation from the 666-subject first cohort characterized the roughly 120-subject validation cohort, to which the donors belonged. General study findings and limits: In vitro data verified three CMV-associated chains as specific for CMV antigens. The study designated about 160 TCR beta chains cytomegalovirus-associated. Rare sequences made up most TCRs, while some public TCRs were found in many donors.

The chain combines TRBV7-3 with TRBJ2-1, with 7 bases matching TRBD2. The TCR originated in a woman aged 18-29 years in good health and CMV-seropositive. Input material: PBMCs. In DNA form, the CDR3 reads TGTGCCAGCAGCCCCTATAGCGGGTGGGTTAATGAGCAGTTCTTC. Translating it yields CASSPYSGWVNEQFF.